The T cell receptor (beta chain) described here comes from a study of OX40 agonist ivuxolimab in advanced cancers. Study details: Ivuxolimab is an agonistic anti-OX40 (CD134) antibody, and patients were treated with it.

The data were produced by immunoSEQ multiplex PCR, yet TCRdb's version contains in-frame clones alone and is incomplete. The sample consists of over 60,000 clones, 87% of them appearing once. Germline V gene sequence: CDR1 SGHTA, CDR2 FQGNSA. The CDR3 totals 15 residues. Deletions cut 3 bases from V and 5 bases from J, with 13 bases between. The chain uses TRBV7-2 and TRBJ1-4; possibly TRBD1 for D (6 bases). Sequencing used CD4+ or CD8+ T cells sorted from blood, obtained in a trial of the OX40 agonist ivuxolimab. The clonotype comes from an adult with an advanced solid tumor such as melanoma, head and neck, liver or kidney cancer. CDR3 coding DNA: TGTGCCAGCAGCTTGACCCCAGGGGTCAATGAAAAACTGTTTTTT. Translated: CASSLTPGVNEKLFF.